These T cell receptor beta chains were read from a single sample in a study of regulatory T cells in long-lasting Graves disease. MiXCR was run by TCRdb on the multiplex PCR reads, yielding one entry per CDR3 protein. The sample holds some 430,000 distinct CDR3 sequences; about 22% are singletons and the top ten take about 7%. The material sequenced was peripheral blood mononuclear cells (PBMCs), taken when the disease was refractory, from a patient treated with antithyroid drugs. These receptors were collected from a female donor with Graves disease. Both conserved end residues are part of each CDR3.

v_call | cdr3_aa
TRBV7-2 | CASSLAWTGGEQYF
TRBV28 | CASSDRVNNYGYTF
TRBV3-1 | CASSQESETYEQYF
TRBV20-1 | CSARDSRGGIGNTIYF
TRBV28 | CASSLPRQGMTYEQYF
TRBV12-3/TRBV12-4 | CASIPNRGHIGTEAFF
TRBV7-8 | CASSLATLADPYEQYF
TRBV20-1 | CSARDRAGEGDEQYF
TRBV6-5 | CASSYSSRLATSEQYF
TRBV12-3/TRBV12-4 | CASSPPGHYSYEQYF
TRBV9 | CASSALTGLDRNTIYF
TRBV3-1 | CASSQGQGIKKTQYF
TRBV11-2 | CASSLLARETQYF
TRBV7-9 | CASSSWGGANQPQHF
TRBV6-1 | CASCDRGLSPLHF
TRBV6-4 | CASSDSGGLADSYEQYF
TRBV7-9 | CASSPTLRGEQYF
TRBV11-3 | CASSPHLPSDTQYF
TRBV28 | CASRSTRTEAFF
TRBV12-3/TRBV12-4 | CASRPGWSYGYTF
TRBV3-1 | CASSRVTYEQYF
TRBV29-1 | CSALWASETQYF
TRBV13 | CASSLLLVAGVYEQYF
TRBV28 | CASSLYNPTEAFF
TRBV9 | CASSAGTRGGEQYF
TRBV2 | CASSFRDTGRETQYF
TRBV18 | CASSGLGSEEQYF
TRBV30 | CAWSLDPNTEAFF
TRBV7-2 | CASSSRGQLRDEQFF
TRBV6-4 | CASSSPDLGYGYTF